These T cell receptor beta chains were read from a single sample in a study of blood T cells in healthy people across ages. Via MiXCR, TCRdb re-called the 5' RACE reads, giving one row per CDR3 protein. The sample has approximately 670,000 distinct CDR3 sequences, around two fifths seen once. The specimen was blood. Every receptor here comes from a man older than 75 in good health. CDR3s include the opening cysteine and the closing phenylalanine or tryptophan. The order of the fields is V gene, J gene, CDR3 protein.

>TRBV5-4|TRBJ1-2
CASSFGRGDNYGYTF
>TRBV20-1|TRBJ1-2
CSADQGAGYGYTF
>TRBV10-2|TRBJ2-7
CASSGTNRVTYEQYF
>TRBV11-3|TRBJ2-3
CASSPRGIRGTQYF
>TRBV20-1|TRBJ1-6
CSARVDRRGYNSPLHF
>TRBV9|TRBJ2-1
CASSTSGTHYNEQFF
>TRBV7-9|TRBJ1-6
CASSPGQSQINSPLHF
>TRBV7-9|TRBJ2-2
CASSKIQGGLVGELFF
>TRBV4-3|TRBJ2-3
CASNLGDVAADTQYF
>TRBV6-4|TRBJ2-3
CASGREMADTRYF
>TRBV7-2|NA
CASRESHYEQYF
>TRBV5-6|TRBJ2-1
CASIPAPAGNNNEQFF
>TRBV7-9|TRBJ2-3
CASSLWYTDTQYF
>TRBV4-2|TRBJ2-7
CASRPGGSQYEQYF
>TRBV18|NA
CASALGRNYEQYF
>TRBV7-2|TRBJ2-5
CASSQRLQETQYF
>TRBV6-2/TRBV6-3|TRBJ2-7
CASSYGTGGFDEQYF